In this sample, the clone carrying this TCR beta chain turned up many times. No antigen is known for it. The record originates from a study of T cells in Graves' hyperthyroidism and ophthalmopathy. Notes on the study in general: The blood repertoire included most of the expanded thyroid clonotypes above 0.001.

The CDR3 totals 15 residues. Trimming took off 2 bases at V and 0 bases at J, with 11 bases between the two ends. Diagnostic decisions used clinical symptoms, serum thyroxine and TRAb, thyroid ultrasound and orbital computed tomography. Amplified TCR beta CDR3 regions came from RNA transcripts. The HTBI set primed first-round TCR CDR3 RT-PCR. MiXCR was run by TCRdb on the multiplex PCR reads, yielding one entry per CDR3 protein. Of fewer than 550,000 distinct CDR3 sequences listed, 15% to 18% are singletons. Sequenced sample: blood. The rearrangement joins TRBV12-3 or TRBV12-4 to TRBJ2-7; D remains ambiguous. The receptor comes from a woman aged 18-29 years with Graves' hyperthyroidism. CDR3 region: CASSLTGQSSYEQYF. The CDR3 DNA sequence: TGTGCCAGCAGTTTAACGGGCCAGAGCTCCTACGAGCAGTACTTC.